This entry features one T cell receptor beta chain sequence. What it binds is unknown. The data derive from a study of response to subunit inactivated influenza vaccine. Findings and limits, study-wide: Few new T cells, the authors suggested, are recruited by each seasonal influenza vaccination.

V was clipped by 1 base and J by 10 bases, with 11 bases between them. Looked up from germline, CDR1 is ENHRY and CDR2 is SYGVKD. CDR3 length: 12 amino acids. One entry per CDR3 protein, called by TCRdb with MiXCR from the RT-PCR reads. The table has 600,000 to 700,000 distinct CDR3 sequences, about 14% seen once. The sequence was collected from a man aged 45-65 years who received an inactivated influenza vaccine. Material: PBMCs from blood, obtained 14 days before vaccination. The V call is TRBV10-3, the J call TRBJ2-7; tentative D call: TRBD1 (6 bases). The CDR3 bases are TGTGCCATCAGTGAGTTGACAGGACAACAGTACTTC. Protein: CAISELTGQQYF.